This T cell receptor (beta chain) is from a study of early T cells in non-severe SARS-CoV-2 infection. Study information: Sequencing used unsorted whole-blood bulk RNA, so chains lack pairing.

In the library, individual cDNA molecules carried attached unique molecular identifiers. One entry per CDR3 protein results from TCRdb running MiXCR on the 5' RACE reads. The sample comprises 40,000 to 45,000 distinct CDR3 sequences, about 6.5% of which are singletons, and around 21% rests with the top ten. Study results and limitations: VDJdb-based annotation leaned toward anti-spike CD8 responses and missed private and CD4 specificities.

Many counts were recorded for this clonotype. Its antigen is undetermined. CDR1 is SNHLY, CDR2 FYNNEI, per germline. V lost 6 bases and J lost 2, with 8 bases in between. The CDR3 is 13 residues long. Sequences were derived from whole blood, sampled at baseline. The gene calls are TRBV2 and TRBJ2-4; D is unresolved. This TCR derives from an adult who was a healthcare worker with PCR-confirmed SARS-CoV-2 infection or an uninfected control (not recorded which). The CDR3 sequence is CASSTNSKNIQYF. The CDR3 region has the DNA TGTGCCAGCAGCACAAACTCCAAAAACATTCAGTACTTC.